Each of the 22 T cell receptor beta chains below was sequenced from the same sample in a study of blood T cells in healthy people across ages. Then a second PCR, running roughly 7 to 11 cycles, was carried out with a sample-barcoded 5' primer and a J-beta primer mix. TCRdb reprocessed the 5' RACE reads via MiXCR and lists one record per CDR3 protein. The sample consists of approximately 1.5 million distinct CDR3 sequences, approximately 43% of them appearing once. Sequencing input: blood. All receptors come from a woman aged 18-35 years in good health.

This clonotype was counted a few times. Here the CDR3 reads CASSKGLAIYNEQFF. CDR3 nucleotides: TGTGCCAGCAGTAAGGGACTAGCGATATACAATGAGCAGTTCTTC. The J gene is TRBJ2-1, the V gene TRBV6-6; TRBD2 aligns across 10 bases. CDR1 is MNHNY and CDR2 is SVGAGI in the germline V gene (reference sequence). Germline trimming cut 5 bases from V and 4 bases from J; bases unmatched to any gene: 5. The length of the CDR3 is 15 residues.

This chain links TRBV5-5 with TRBJ2-1; 9 bases map to TRBD1. Germline-derived CDR1 and CDR2 are SGHKS and YYEKEE (reference sequence). J was trimmed by 4 bases and V by 2 bases; bases with no gene match: 10. The CDR3 is 17 residues long. The CDR3 here is CASSFPGGGQGYNEQFF. In DNA, the CDR3 is TGTGCCAGCAGCTTCCCCGGTGGGGGACAGGGATACAATGAGCAGTTCTTC.

The chain is built from TRBV14 and TRBJ1-1, with TRBD1 matching 7 bases. The CDR3 is 15 amino acids. V dropped 3 bases and J dropped 0; count of bases not matched to a gene: 4. Germline V lookup: CDR1 SGHDN, CDR2 FVKESK. The chain's CDR3 is CASSQNRGLNTEAFF. The CDR3 DNA follows: TGTGCCAGCAGCCAGAACAGGGGTCTGAACACTGAAGCTTTCTTT. The full variable domain, in which reference TRBV14 and TRBJ1-1 provide the parts outside the CDR3, is EAGVTQFPSHSVIEKGQTVTLRCDPISGHDNLYWYRRVMGKEIKFLLHFVKESKQDESGMPNNRFLAERTGGTYSTLKVQPAELEDSGVYFCASSQNRGLNTEAFFGQGTRLTVV.

This clonotype has a handful of counts. The chain employs TRBV9 and TRBJ1-2, with D possibly matching TRBD1 (5 bases). This CDR3 spans 13 amino acids. Trimming stripped 0 bases from V and 8 bases from J, with 11 bases between. Looked up from germline, CDR1 is SGDLS and CDR2 is YYNGEE. The CDR3 DNA sequence: TGTGCCAGCAGCGTAGCTCCAGGGAAGGGCTACACCTTC. This codes for CASSVAPGKGYTF. Looking up the rest from reference TRBV9 and TRBJ1-2 gives the full variable domain: DSGVTQTPKHLITATGQRVTLRCSPRSGDLSVYWYQQSLDQGLQFLIQYYNGEERAKGNILERFSAQQFPDLHSELNLSSLELGDSALYFCASSVAPGKGYTFGSGTRLTVV.

The table lists this clonotype with many counts. Here the CDR3 DNA reads TGTGCCAGCAGCCGAACTAGCGGCAGCGATACGCAGTATTTT. Its protein is CASSRTSGSDTQYF. The J gene is TRBJ2-3, the V gene TRBV7-2; TRBD2 matches at 8 bases. The J segment lost 6 bases and the V segment lost 5 bases, leaving 7 bases of the junction unmatched. The germline gives CDR1 SGHTA, CDR2 FQGNSA. CDR3 length: 14 residues.

This clonotype has just a few counts. The chain is built from TRBV5-6 and TRBJ1-1; the D is unclear. Germline V gene lookup returns CDR1 SGHDT and CDR2 YYEEEE. V dropped 6 bases and J dropped 1 base, with 16 bases sitting between them. CDR3 length: 15 amino acids. CDR3 loop: CASTPDGPQNTEAFF. The CDR3 nucleotides are TGTGCCAGCACCCCTGACGGACCTCAGAACACTGAAGCTTTCTTT.

V usage is TRBV7-2 and J usage is TRBJ2-1, with unresolved D. CDR3 length equals 15 residues. Trimming removed 7 bases at V and 0 bases at J, with 13 bases between. Germline V CDR1 and CDR2: SGHTA, FQGNSA. CDR3: CASTRAMSSYNEQFF. The CDR3 nucleotides are TGTGCCAGCACCCGAGCGATGAGCTCCTACAATGAGCAGTTCTTC.

This clonotype was seen only a few times. V is TRBV29-1 and J is TRBJ1-2, with a tentative D call TRBD1 (5 bases). V was clipped by 3 bases and J by 4 bases, with 15 bases between them. The CDR3 has 14 amino acids. Germline assignment: CDR1 SQVTM and CDR2 ANQGSEA. CDR3 coding DNA: TGCAGCGTTGACCGAGGTGACAGTGGCTATGGCTACACCTTC. It codes for CSVDRGDSGYGYTF.

The V call is TRBV15, the J call TRBJ2-5; TRBD2 matches 8 bases. Germline V gene sequence: CDR1 LNHNV, CDR2 YYDKDF (reference sequence). This CDR3 has 16 amino acids. V lost 0 bases, J lost 4 bases, and 7 bases stayed unmatched. The CDR3 bases are TGTGCCACCAGCAGAGATGTGGGACTAGGCGGAGAGACCCAGTACTTC. Residues: CATSRDVGLGGETQYF.

This clonotype has just a few counts. V is TRBV4-1 and J is TRBJ1-5; D ambiguous. Germline-derived CDR1 and CDR2 are MGHRA and YSYEKL. This CDR3 is 15 amino acids long. Trimming removed 1 base at V and 3 bases at J, with 10 bases between. Here the CDR3 reads CASSQVVLVNQPQHF. The CDR3 DNA reads as TGCGCCAGCAGCCAAGTCGTCTTAGTCAATCAGCCCCAGCATTTT.

This clonotype was found once. This sequence joins TRBV28 and TRBJ2-1; 7 bases agree with TRBD1. Germline loops: CDR1 MDHEN, CDR2 SYDVKM. This CDR3 comprises 12 residues. The J segment lost 14 bases and the V segment lost 5 bases, leaving 9 bases of the junction unmatched. CDR3 bases: TGTGCCAGCAGTCCTGGGGGACAGCTAGAGTTCTTC. It translates to CASSPGGQLEFF.

This chain links TRBV2 with TRBJ2-7; no clear D. The J call is doubtful: the DNA matches TRBJ2-5 better. The CDR3 sequence is 12 residues long. Per germline, CDR1 SNHLY and CDR2 FYNNEI. The CDR3, as DNA: TGTGCCAGCAATGACGCACGAGAGACCCAGTACTTC. Residues: CASNDARETQYF.

This clonotype was observed a few times. The V gene is TRBV27, the J gene TRBJ1-2; no definite D call. V was shortened by 0 bases and J by 5 bases, with 7 bases between the two germline ends. The CDR3 loop spans 13 amino acids. The V gene's germline CDR1 is MNHEY and CDR2 SMNVEV (reference sequence). The DNA for the CDR3 is TGTGCCAGCAGTTTATCGACCGGGTATGGCTACACCTTC. It is translated as CASSLSTGYGYTF.

This chain links TRBV20-1 with TRBJ1-1; the match to TRBD1 covers 10 bases. The V gene end was trimmed by 3 bases and the J gene end by 5 bases; junction bases not matched to a gene: 6. CDR3 length: 14 amino acids. Germline loops: CDR1 DFQATT, CDR2 SNEGSKA (reference sequence). The CDR3 loop reads CSASGDRGRTEAFF. Here the CDR3 DNA reads TGCAGTGCTAGTGGGGACAGGGGTAGGACTGAAGCTTTCTTT.

This clonotype turned up a few times. The chain joins TRBV7-2 to TRBJ2-7; no definite D call. Per germline, CDR1 SGHTA and CDR2 FQGNSA. Trimming removed 5 bases from V and 1 base from J, with 12 bases in between. This CDR3 has 14 amino acids. The CDR3: CASSGRHLSYEQYF. The CDR3 nucleotides are TGTGCCAGCAGCGGTCGACACCTATCCTACGAGCAGTACTTC.

This clonotype was counted only a few times. The rearrangement joins TRBV20-1 to TRBJ2-3; D remains unclear. From germline, CDR1 is DFQATT and CDR2 SNEGSKA (reference sequence). The V gene lost 6 bases and the J gene lost 1 base, with 14 bases spanning the gap. This CDR3 has 14 residues. CDR3 residues: CSAIGLIRTDTQYF. DNA of the CDR3: TGCAGTGCCATAGGCTTGATCCGCACAGATACGCAGTATTTT.

This chain uses TRBV12-3 or TRBV12-4 with TRBJ2-7; possible D gene TRBD1, 6 bases. The CDR3 sequence is 15 residues long. Trimming removed 4 bases from V and 0 bases from J, with 13 bases in between. CDR3 in DNA: TGTGCCAGCAGTTATTCAGGGGAAAACTCCTACGAGCAGTACTTC. Translating it yields CASSYSGENSYEQYF.

This clonotype showed up just a few times. This rearrangement joins TRBV2 to TRBJ2-1, with D perhaps given as TRBD1 or TRBD2 (5 bases each). The CDR3 extends over 12 amino acids. Per germline, CDR1 SNHLY and CDR2 FYNNEI. V was pared by 6 bases and J by 9 bases, with 12 bases between. CDR3 coding DNA: TGTGCCAGCAGAATCACAGGAGGTGAGCAGTTCTTC. Amino acid sequence: CASRITGGEQFF.

The chain has TRBV11-1 and TRBJ2-7; D ambiguous. The CDR3 is 13 residues long. The V gene's germline CDR1 is SGHAT and CDR2 FQDESV (reference sequence). V was shortened by 4 bases and J by 7 bases, with 14 bases between the two germline ends. This CDR3 is CASSSQTYNEQYF. The CDR3 DNA reads TGTGCCAGCAGCTCCCAAACCTACAATGAGCAGTACTTC.

The rearrangement links TRBV25-1 to TRBJ1-1, with 7 bases that match TRBD1. Trimming cost V 2 bases and J 4 bases; bases outside gene matches: 4. CDR1 is MGHDK and CDR2 is SYGVNS in the germline V gene. CDR3 length: 14 residues. CDR3 coding DNA: TGTGCCAGCAGTGAACCACAGGGGATCACTGAAGCTTTCTTT. Translated, it gives CASSEPQGITEAFF.

This rearrangement joins TRBV6-1 to TRBJ2-3; 8 nucleotides align to TRBD2. V trimming: 5 bases; J trimming: 2 bases; junction bases outside the gene matches: 9. CDR3 length: 16 residues. CDR1 is MNHNS and CDR2 is SASEGT in the germline V gene. The CDR3 region is CASSRKHGRDTDTQYF. The DNA of the CDR3 is TGTGCCAGCAGTCGAAAGCACGGGAGGGACACAGATACGCAGTATTTT.

This clonotype was seen more than once but under ten times. A much more abundant neighbour one base away suggests this may be a read error. J is TRBJ1-1 and V is TRBV12-3 or TRBV12-4, with D uncertain. V lost 6 bases, J lost 6 bases, and 17 bases lay in between. The CDR3 runs to 14 residues. The CDR3 loop is CASRVTPDTSEAFF. The CDR3 nucleotides are TGTGCCAGCAGAGTTACCCCCGACACATCTGAAGCTTTCTTT.